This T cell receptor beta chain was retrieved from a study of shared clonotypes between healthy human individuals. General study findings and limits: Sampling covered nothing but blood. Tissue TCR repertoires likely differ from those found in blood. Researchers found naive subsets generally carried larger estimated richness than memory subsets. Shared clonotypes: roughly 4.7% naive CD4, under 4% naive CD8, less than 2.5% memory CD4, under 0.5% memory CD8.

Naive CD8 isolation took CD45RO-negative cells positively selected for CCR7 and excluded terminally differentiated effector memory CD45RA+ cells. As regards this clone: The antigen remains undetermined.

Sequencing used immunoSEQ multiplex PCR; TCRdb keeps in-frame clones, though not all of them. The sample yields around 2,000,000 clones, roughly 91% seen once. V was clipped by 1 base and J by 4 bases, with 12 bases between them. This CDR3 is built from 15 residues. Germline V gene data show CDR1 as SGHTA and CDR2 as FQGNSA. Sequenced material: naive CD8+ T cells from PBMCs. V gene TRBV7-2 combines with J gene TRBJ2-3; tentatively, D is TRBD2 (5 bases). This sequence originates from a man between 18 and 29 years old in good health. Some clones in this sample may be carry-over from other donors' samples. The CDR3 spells CASSLGAGGADTQYF. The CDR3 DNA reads TGTGCCAGCAGCTTAGGGGCGGGTGGGGCAGATACGCAGTATTTT. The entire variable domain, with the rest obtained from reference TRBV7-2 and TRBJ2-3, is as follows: GAGVSQSPSNKVTEKGKDVELRCDPISGHTALYWYRQSLGQGLEFLIYFQGNSAPDKSGLPSDRFSAERTGGSVSTLTIQRTQQEDSAVYLCASSLGAGGADTQYFGPGTRLTVL.